This T cell receptor (beta chain) was identified in a study of PD-1 blockade in mismatch repair-deficient tumors. This clone came up once. The V and J ends lost 5 bases and 2 bases respectively, with 7 bases between them. CDR1 and CDR2 from the germline V gene are MDHEN and SYDVKM. The CDR3 is made up of 12 amino acids. Repertoires were generated with immunoSEQ multiplex PCR, while TCRdb's copy carries only in-frame clones and drops some. Of approximately 20,000 clones in the sample, over 70% were seen once. Sequenced here: PBMCs, sampled 52 weeks after starting pembrolizumab. This TCR derives from an adult with mismatch repair-deficient cancer. This chain links TRBV28 with TRBJ2-7; D is unresolved. CDR3 bases: TGTGCCAGCAGTGTAAAAACCTACGAGCAGTACTTC. As protein: CASSVKTYEQYF.